These T cell receptor beta chains were read from a single sample in a study of blood T cell repertoires in COVID-19. TCRdb keeps only in-frame clones here, not all; method: immunoSEQ multiplex PCR. The table lists roughly 48,000 clones, 60% to 80% of them singletons. Sequenced input: peripheral blood. The receptors were sampled from a human donor with active or convalescent COVID-19. The donor label of this sample is uncertain. CDR3s include the opening cysteine and the closing phenylalanine or tryptophan. D genes are given only for firm matches. A row's size may be missing; if present it is once, few, many or a size class.

clone_size,cdr3_length,v_call,j_call,d_call,cdr3_aa,cdr3_nt
NA,14,TRBV19,TRBJ1-4,NA,CASSMVRAREKLFF,TGTGCCAGTAGTATGGTCAGGGCACGGGAAAAACTGTTTTTT
NA,16,TRBV24-1,TRBJ2-1,TRBD1,CATSAPTGGNYNEQFF,TGTGCCACCAGTGCCCCGACAGGGGGAAACTACAATGAGCAGTTCTTC
once,15,TRBV27,TRBJ2-1,NA,CASSWAGSSYNEQFF,TGTGCCAGCAGTTGGGCGGGATCCTCCTACAATGAGCAGTTCTTC
NA,17,TRBV19,TRBJ2-7,TRBD1,CASSTGQGGPRGAGQYF,TGTGCCAGTAGTACGGGACAGGGAGGTCCGAGGGGCGCAGGACAGTACTTC
few,14,TRBV10-1,TRBJ1-4,NA,CASSESASNEKLFF,TGCGCCAGCAGTGAGTCGGCCTCGAATGAAAAACTGTTTTTT
NA,15,TRBV19,TRBJ2-1,NA,CASSISLGALNEQFF,TGTGCCAGTAGTATTAGCCTAGGGGCCCTCAATGAGCAGTTCTTC
NA,16,TRBV7-3,TRBJ2-5,TRBD2,CASSPQTSGRMETQYF,TGTGCCAGCAGCCCGCAGACTAGCGGGAGGATGGAGACCCAGTACTTC
NA,12,TRBV7-2,TRBJ2-5,TRBD2,CASSLGGGTQYF,TGTGCCAGCAGCTTAGGGGGGGGAACCCAGTACTTC
NA,15,TRBV7-8,TRBJ2-1,TRBD2,CASSFLGLASNEQFF,TGTGCCAGCAGCTTCCTGGGACTAGCGAGTAATGAGCAGTTCTTC
many,18,TRBV7-2,TRBJ2-1,TRBD2,CASSLGGTGLGLYNEQFF,TGTGCCAGCAGCTTAGGGGGGACCGGACTAGGCCTGTACAATGAGCAGTTCTTC
few,14,TRBV6-5,TRBJ1-4,TRBD1,CASSNRGTNEKLFF,TGTGCCAGCTCTAACAGGGGGACTAATGAAAAACTGTTTTTT
NA,14,TRBV27,TRBJ2-3,NA,CASTIQGGTDTQYF,TGTGCCAGCACTATTCAAGGAGGCACAGATACGCAGTATTTT
NA,14,TRBV30,TRBJ1-1,NA,CAWSGQGGNTEAFF,TGTGCCTGGAGTGGTCAGGGCGGGAACACTGAAGCTTTCTTT
NA,14,TRBV29-1,TRBJ2-7,TRBD2,CSVAGLAGDYEQYF,TGCAGCGTTGCTGGACTAGCGGGAGACTACGAGCAGTACTTC
NA,11,TRBV5-1,TRBJ1-1,NA,CASSLDKEAFF,TGCGCCAGCAGCTTGGACAAGGAAGCTTTCTTT
NA,14,TRBV7-2,TRBJ1-2,NA,CASRSGTRVGGYTF,TGTGCCAGCAGGTCCGGAACCAGGGTCGGTGGCTACACCTTC
NA,14,TRBV5-6,TRBJ1-2,NA,CASSAGTLRGGYTF,TGTGCCAGCAGCGCGGGGACTCTACGAGGTGGCTACACCTTC
NA,18,TRBV28,TRBJ1-1,TRBD1,CASRGTPGQGAVNTEAFF,TGTGCCAGCAGAGGTACTCCGGGACAGGGGGCCGTGAACACTGAAGCTTTCTTT
few,19,TRBV11-3,TRBJ2-1,TRBD2,CASSLDLAGGPRRYNEQFF,TGTGCCAGCAGCTTAGATCTAGCGGGAGGGCCTCGTAGGTACAATGAGCAGTTCTTC
NA,14,TRBV27,TRBJ1-4,TRBD1,CASSSGQGEKKLFF,TGTGCCAGCAGTTCGGGACAGGGTGAGAAAAAACTGTTTTTT
few,14,TRBV5-6,TRBJ2-2,NA,CASSVGLYTGELFF,TGTGCCAGCAGCGTCGGACTGTACACCGGGGAGCTGTTTTTT
once,14,TRBV18,TRBJ2-7,TRBD1,CASSPPPDRAEQYF,TGTGCCAGCTCACCACCCCCGGACAGGGCCGAGCAGTACTTC
NA,15,TRBV6-5,TRBJ1-2,TRBD1,CASRRGGQADYGYTF,TGTGCCAGCAGACGAGGTGGACAGGCAGACTATGGCTACACCTTC
NA,15,TRBV4-1,TRBJ1-2,NA,CASSQDVRDDYGYTF,TGCGCCAGCAGCCAAGACGTCAGGGATGACTATGGCTACACCTTC
once,15,TRBV6-5,TRBJ1-2,NA,CASKQQDSYNYGYTF,TGTGCCAGCAAGCAGCAGGACAGTTATAACTATGGCTACACCTTC
once,13,TRBV10-3,TRBJ2-7,NA,CAISARRQDEQYF,TGTGCCATCAGTGCCAGGAGACAGGACGAGCAGTACTTC
few,15,TRBV18,TRBJ2-6,NA,CASSVTGTGANVLTF,TGTGCCAGCTCAGTTACAGGGACTGGGGCCAACGTCCTGACTTTC
NA,15,TRBV19,TRBJ1-5,NA,CASSISQGSNQPQHF,TGTGCCAGTAGTATAAGTCAGGGTAGCAATCAGCCCCAGCATTTT
NA,14,TRBV6-5,TRBJ2-5,TRBD1,CASSQGQGTETQYF,TGTGCCAGCAGTCAGGGACAGGGGACGGAGACCCAGTACTTC
NA,15,TRBV19,TRBJ1-5,NA,CASSIDRLRNQPQHF,TGTGCCAGTAGTATAGACAGGTTAAGGAATCAGCCCCAGCATTTT
NA,15,TRBV27,TRBJ2-1,NA,CASSLSGPDNNEQFF,TGTGCCAGCAGTTTATCGGGGCCAGATAACAATGAGCAGTTCTTC
few,14,TRBV2,TRBJ1-1,NA,CASSGPQGRTEAFF,TGTGCCAGCAGTGGCCCACAGGGACGAACTGAAGCTTTCTTT
NA,15,TRBV12-2,TRBJ2-5,NA,CASRYNQGRGETQYF,TGTGCAAGTCGTTATAACCAGGGGCGCGGAGAGACCCAGTACTTC
NA,15,TRBV5-1,TRBJ2-7,NA,CASSLEFTPLYEQYF,TGCGCCAGCAGCTTGGAGTTTACACCGCTCTACGAGCAGTACTTC
NA,13,TRBV12-3/TRBV12-4,TRBJ1-1,TRBD1,CASSDRGNTEAFF,TGTGCCAGCAGTGACAGGGGAAACACTGAAGCTTTCTTT
NA,13,TRBV7-2,TRBJ2-3,NA,CASSLPVLDTQYF,TGTGCCAGCAGCCTTCCTGTCTTAGATACGCAGTATTTT
NA,13,TRBV4-1,TRBJ1-2,TRBD1,CASGDSFLYGYTF,TGCGCCAGTGGGGACAGCTTCCTCTATGGCTACACCTTC
NA,17,TRBV7-6,TRBJ1-1,TRBD1,CASSLGDRGGHGTEAFF,TGTGCCAGCAGCTTAGGGGACAGGGGGGGCCACGGCACTGAAGCTTTCTTT
NA,15,TRBV9,TRBJ1-2,NA,CASSVVGGGNYGYTF,TGTGCCAGCAGCGTCGTCGGCGGGGGGAATTATGGCTACACCTTC
NA,12,TRBV7-8,TRBJ2-2,NA,CASWGVVGELFF,TGTGCCAGCTGGGGGGTGGTCGGGGAGCTGTTTTTT
NA,16,TRBV5-4,TRBJ2-7,NA,CASSLPGGSGLYEQYF,TGTGCCAGCAGCCTGCCCGGGGGTAGCGGACTTTACGAGCAGTACTTC
NA,13,TRBV27,TRBJ2-7,TRBD1,CASRQGASYEQYF,TGTGCCAGCAGGCAGGGGGCCTCCTACGAGCAGTACTTC
NA,15,TRBV11-2,TRBJ2-7,TRBD2,CASSSGGGYVSEQYF,TGTGCCAGCAGCTCTGGGGGAGGGTACGTGAGCGAGCAGTACTTC
NA,20,TRBV11-3,TRBJ2-1,TRBD2,CASSLDRTSGRASTYNEQFF,TGTGCCAGCAGCTTAGATAGGACTAGCGGGAGGGCAAGTACCTACAATGAGCAGTTCTTC
NA,13,TRBV7-8,TRBJ2-5,TRBD1,CASSPDRGQTQYF,TGTGCCAGCAGCCCTGACAGGGGACAGACCCAGTACTTC